Included here is one T cell receptor beta chain sequence, with context. The antigen is undetermined. These data come from a study of molecular identifiers for immune sequencing clone quantification. On the study more broadly: Replicates partitioned RNA from roughly 21,000 or 96,000 naive CD8 cells into five parts, sequencing four. General observations from the study: For effector cells, clones above 20 RNA copies held over 97% of molecules; for naive cells, under 1%. Identical TCR molecules can share a barcode, and this sharing could underestimate highly expanded clone sizes.

Trimming shortened V by 2 bases and J by 3 bases, and 8 bases separated the two germline ends. The germline V gene encodes CDR1 MNHNS and CDR2 SASEGT. The CDR3 has 14 residues. CD8+CD4-CCR7+CD45RA+ sorting gave the naive CD8 T cells. MiXCR was run by TCRdb on the PCR reads, yielding one entry per CDR3 protein. Altogether some 580,000 distinct CDR3 sequences are present, roughly 25% being singletons, with the ten largest covering 0.78%. Input material: naive CD8+ T cells from blood, with Jurkat cell RNA spiked in. As to subset: FACS-sorted CD8+CD4-CCR7+CD45RA+ naive T cells. The rearrangement joins TRBV6-1 to TRBJ1-5; D is uncertain. The receptor was isolated from a human donor in good health. Some libraries in this study had Jurkat cell RNA spiked in. CDR3 sequence (DNA): TGTGCCAGCAGTGAATTAGTAATCAATCAGCCCCAGCATTTT. Its protein product is CASSELVINQPQHF.